This passage covers 15 T cell receptor beta chains from one sample sequenced in a study of blood T cell repertoires in COVID-19. Only in-frame clones appear in the TCRdb table, and some are missing; sequencing was by immunoSEQ multiplex PCR. The sample lists more than 300,000 clones, more than 70% occurring once. The sample consisted of peripheral blood. The receptor source for this set is a woman aged 25 to 39 with COVID-19, enrolled during active disease.

V usage is TRBV5-4 and J usage is TRBJ2-2; TRBD2 is a possible D gene (5 bases). CDR3 size: 16 residues. Germline V gene data show CDR1 as SGHNT and CDR2 as YYREEE (reference sequence). V shed 4 bases and J shed 4 bases, with 17 bases lying between them. The CDR3 bases are TGTGCCAGCAGCCTGCTGGGAGAGAAGCCCACCGGGGAGCTGTTTTTT. This sequence encodes CASSLLGEKPTGELFF.

The CDR3 nucleotides are TGTGCCAGCAGCGTCGACAGTAGGAGCTCCTATAATTCACCCCTCCACTTT. Amino acids: CASSVDSRSSYNSPLHF. The V call is TRBV9, the J call TRBJ1-6; D is possibly TRBD1 (5 bases). CDR1 is SGDLS, CDR2 YYNGEE, per germline. Trimming cost V 2 bases and J 0 bases, with 12 bases left between them. This CDR3 region has 17 residues.

Here the CDR3 DNA reads TGTGCCAGCAGTAGTCGGGACAGGGGTCAGCCCCAGCATTTT. Translating it yields CASSSRDRGQPQHF. The chain is built from TRBV6-5 and TRBJ1-5; 10 nucleotides align to TRBD1. The CDR3 totals 14 residues. The V gene end was trimmed by 5 bases and the J gene end by 6 bases; junction bases not matched to a gene: 4. Germline CDR1 is MNHEY and CDR2 is SVGAGI.

The rearrangement uses TRBV5-1 and TRBJ2-5, with TRBD1 matching over 8 bases. Germline-derived CDR1 and CDR2 are SGHRS and YFSETQ. Losses at the gene ends were 1 base for V and 5 bases for J; bases not matched to a gene: 4. The length of the CDR3 is 14 residues. The CDR3 loop is CASSLWTGRETQYF. Written as DNA, the CDR3 is TGCGCCAGCAGCTTGTGGACAGGGAGGGAGACCCAGTACTTC.

The chain combines TRBV11-3 with TRBJ1-3, with D unclear. Between the trimmed V and J ends, which lost 3 bases and 3 bases, there was a span of 3 bases. In germline, CDR1 is SGHNT, CDR2 YENEEA. CDR3 length: 12 residues. CDR3 nucleotide sequence: TGTGCCAGCAGCTTCAGTGGAAACACCATATATTTT. It yields the protein CASSFSGNTIYF.

The rearrangement joins TRBV5-4 to TRBJ2-3; 7 positions match TRBD1. Germline loops: CDR1 SGHNT, CDR2 YYREEE (reference sequence). V gave up 2 bases and J gave up 4 bases; unmatched junction bases: 7. The CDR3 has 15 residues. The CDR3 nucleotides are TGTGCCAGCAGCTTATTAGGGGGCGTTGCAGATACGCAGTATTTT. It is translated as CASSLLGGVADTQYF.

DNA for the CDR3: TGTGCCAGCTCACCTTTAACCTCGAGCTCCTACAATGAGCAGTTCTTC. Its protein product is CASSPLTSSSYNEQFF. This chain joins TRBV18 and TRBJ2-1; D gene unclear. The CDR3 loop spans 16 amino acids. Germline V gene sequence: CDR1 KGHSH, CDR2 LQKENI. The ends were cut back, 3 bases at V and 0 bases at J, with 12 bases in the middle.

The rearrangement links TRBV13 to TRBJ1-3; D perhaps matches TRBD1 (6 bases). The CDR3 runs to 17 residues. Trimming took off 5 bases at V and 1 base at J, with 18 bases between the two ends. Germline V gene lookup returns CDR1 PRHDT and CDR2 FYEKMQ (reference sequence). The CDR3 nucleotides are TGTGCCAGCAGCCACCTGGGGGGGCTTCTTTCTGGAAACACCATATATTTT. It is translated as CASSHLGGLLSGNTIYF.

The rearrangement uses TRBV11-2 and TRBJ2-3; 15 bases align to TRBD2. The CDR3 is made up of 17 amino acids. In germline, CDR1 is SGHAT, CDR2 FQNNGV. Germline trimming cut 1 base from V and 3 bases from J; bases unmatched to any gene: 2. In DNA form, the CDR3 reads TGTGCCAGCAGCTTAGCGGGACTAGCGGGGGGAACAGATACGCAGTATTTT. Protein product: CASSLAGLAGGTDTQYF.

In this sample, this clone turned up once. The chain has TRBV11-2 and TRBJ1-1, with a tentative D call TRBD1 (6 bases). Germline-derived CDR1 and CDR2 are SGHAT and FQNNGV. V gave up 5 bases and J gave up 0 bases, with 13 bases separating them. CDR3 length: 15 amino acids. CDR3 amino acids: CASSLRTVMNTEAFF. The CDR3 DNA reads TGTGCCAGCAGCCTCAGGACAGTAATGAACACTGAAGCTTTCTTT.

The V gene is TRBV18, the J gene TRBJ1-6, with 8 bases aligning to TRBD1. The V and J ends lost 3 bases and 10 bases, in that order; junction bases with no gene match: 5. Germline V gene sequence: CDR1 KGHSH, CDR2 LQKENI. CDR3 size: 14 residues. DNA of the CDR3: TGTGCCAGCTCACCGGTCGACAGGGGATCACCCCTCCACTTT. Encoded protein: CASSPVDRGSPLHF.

Comment on this clone: At one of its ends the junction is not consistent with the germline gene, which may arise from a read error. The V and J genes are TRBV5-1 and TRBJ1-1, with 10 bases lining up with TRBD1. The CDR3 totals 14 residues. CDR1 is SGHRS, CDR2 YFSETQ, per germline. The CDR3 reads CASSAGTGERRIWF. In nucleotides, the CDR3 is TGCGCCAGCAGCGCCGGGACAGGGGAGCGCCGTATTTGGTTT.

The J gene is TRBJ2-7, the V gene TRBV2; 8 bases are a match to TRBD1. The CDR3 consists of 17 residues. Germline-derived CDR1 and CDR2 are SNHLY and FYNNEI. With 6 bases clipped from V and 0 bases from J, the junction kept 13 bases outside the gene matches. The CDR3, as DNA: TGTGCCAGCAGCCCCGCGGCGGGACAGGTCTTCTCCTACGAGCAGTACTTC. Its translation: CASSPAAGQVFSYEQYF.

This sequence joins TRBV25-1 and TRBJ1-1, with a tentative D call TRBD1 (6 bases). CDR3 size: 13 residues. Trimming removed 3 bases from V and 5 bases from J, with 10 bases in between. Germline values: CDR1 MGHDK, CDR2 SYGVNS. As DNA, the CDR3 is TGTGCCAGCAGTGACAGGGGTCGGACTGAAGCTTTCTTT. It translates to CASSDRGRTEAFF.

The chain combines TRBV11-2 with TRBJ1-2; the D gene is possibly TRBD1 (5 bases). Trimming took off 3 bases at V and 6 bases at J, with 14 bases between the two ends. The CDR3 sequence is 14 residues long. Germline CDR1 SGHAT, CDR2 FQNNGV. CDR3 DNA: TGTGCCAGCAGCTTTACGGACGGGGGTGATGGCTACACCTTC. This codes for CASSFTDGGDGYTF.